Shown below are 10 T cell receptor beta chains from a single sample sequenced in a study of blood T cell repertoires in COVID-19. Measured with immunoSEQ multiplex PCR; TCRdb has only the in-frame clones, and not every one. Here the sample spans 100,000 to 150,000 clones, around nine tenths being singletons. The material sequenced was peripheral blood. The receptors stem from a middle-aged man with active or convalescent COVID-19.

The chain combines TRBV5-1 with TRBJ1-2; possibly TRBD1 for D (6 bases). Trimming shortened V by 2 bases and J by 4 bases, and 12 bases separated the two germline ends. Per the germline V gene, CDR1 is SGHRS and CDR2 is YFSETQ. CDR3 length: 14 amino acids. The CDR3 nucleotides are TGCGCCAGCAGCTTTCAGGGGTTCGGCTATGGCTACACCTTC. Protein: CASSFQGFGYGYTF. Using reference TRBV5-1 and TRBJ1-2 for the parts outside the CDR3, the full variable domain is KAGVTQTPRYLIKTRGQQVTLSCSPISGHRSVSWYQQTPGQGLQFLFEYFSETQRNKGNFPGRFSGRQFSNSRSEMNVSTLELGDSALYLCASSFQGFGYGYTFGSGTRLTVV.

J is TRBJ2-3 and V is TRBV7-8, with 10 bases fitting TRBD2. Germline loops: CDR1 SGHVS, CDR2 FQNEAQ. This CDR3 is built from 18 residues. The V gene end was trimmed by 1 base and the J gene end by 0 bases; junction bases not matched to a gene: 7. CDR3 DNA: TGTGCCAGCAGCTTAGTTAGCGGGGGGCCATTAAGCACAGATACGCAGTATTTT. Encoded protein: CASSLVSGGPLSTDTQYF.

The chain combines TRBV5-6 with TRBJ1-2; TRBD1 might be the D (5 bases). V was shortened by 7 bases and J by 7 bases, with 14 bases between the two germline ends. The germline CDR1 and CDR2 sequences are SGHDT and YYEEEE. The CDR3 contains 12 residues. CDR3 residues: CASHRWGVGYTF. In nucleotides, the CDR3 is TGTGCCAGCCACCGGTGGGGGGTTGGCTACACCTTC.

The chain joins TRBV18 to TRBJ1-3, with D unclear. V was pared by 3 bases and J by 0 bases, with 12 bases between. Germline V gives CDR1 KGHSH, CDR2 LQKENI. This CDR3 spans 16 amino acids. The CDR3 region has the DNA TGTGCCAGCTCACCGCGAAACGGTATCTCTGGAAACACCATATATTTT. Translating gives CASSPRNGISGNTIYF.

The chain links TRBV4-3 to TRBJ2-1; D gene ambiguous. Germline V gives CDR1 LGHNA, CDR2 YSLEER. The V and J ends lost 2 bases and 5 bases respectively, with 4 bases between them. The CDR3 is 12 amino acids. This CDR3 is CASSQQNNEQFF. DNA of the CDR3: TGCGCCAGCAGCCAACAGAACAATGAGCAGTTCTTC.

CDR3 loop: CASSHDLAGDETQYF. The CDR3 DNA follows: TGTGCCAGCAGCCATGATTTAGCGGGGGACGAGACCCAGTACTTC. The chain joins TRBV14 to TRBJ2-5; TRBD2 matches at 9 bases. This CDR3 is built from 15 residues. The V and J ends lost 3 bases and 5 bases, in that order; junction bases with no gene match: 7. The germline CDR1 and CDR2 sequences are SGHDN and FVKESK.

The V gene is TRBV5-1, the J gene TRBJ2-3, with D tentatively TRBD1 (6 bases). The CDR3 runs 15 residues. V was clipped by 4 bases and J by 2 bases, with 14 bases between them. Germline V gene data show CDR1 as SGHRS and CDR2 as YFSETQ. CDR3 DNA sequence: TGCGCCAGCAGCGTACAGGGAGCCTACACAGATACGCAGTATTTT. It codes for CASSVQGAYTDTQYF. Using reference TRBV5-1 and TRBJ2-3 for the parts outside the CDR3, the full variable domain is KAGVTQTPRYLIKTRGQQVTLSCSPISGHRSVSWYQQTPGQGLQFLFEYFSETQRNKGNFPGRFSGRQFSNSRSEMNVSTLELGDSALYLCASSVQGAYTDTQYFGPGTRLTVL.

The V gene is TRBV4-1, the J gene TRBJ1-6; D might be TRBD1 (6 bases). This CDR3 comprises 16 residues. Germline V gives CDR1 MGHRA, CDR2 YSYEKL. V lost 0 bases to trimming and J lost 9 bases, with 15 bases between them. CDR3 coding DNA: TGCGCCAGCAGCCAAGATTCTCGGCAGGGGATTTCACCCCTCCACTTT. It encodes CASSQDSRQGISPLHF.

The J gene is TRBJ2-5, the V gene TRBV3-1 (or the pseudogene TRBV3-2), with 7 bases lining up with TRBD2. CDR1 is LGHDT, CDR2 YNNKEL, per germline (reference sequence). V lost 1 base and J lost 5; bases outside the gene matches: 7. CDR3 size: 15 residues. The CDR3 region is CASSQALPGGETQYF. The DNA of the CDR3 is TGTGCCAGCAGCCAAGCCCTCCCCGGGGGGGAGACCCAGTACTTC.

The rearrangement uses TRBV6-2 or TRBV6-3 and TRBJ2-1; 8 nucleotides line up with TRBD2. The CDR3 totals 14 residues. V shed 6 bases, J shed 12 bases, and the junction held 13 bases outside the gene matches. Germline V gives CDR1 MNHEY, CDR2 SVGEGT. The DNA of the CDR3 is TGTGCCAGCAGCCTGGGGACTAGTTCATATGGGCAGTTCTTC. It codes for CASSLGTSSYGQFF.